This T cell receptor beta chain came from a study of blood T cell repertoires in COVID-19. Here immunoSEQ multiplex PCR was the method, and the copy in TCRdb shows in-frame clones only, minus some. This sample yields about 69,000 clones, of which more than 75% are seen a single time; approximately 17% belongs to the top ten. The germline V and J ends were trimmed by 1 base and 0 bases, with 13 bases remaining between them. The germline gives CDR1 MGHRA, CDR2 YSYEKL. CDR3 size: 16 residues. Enrollment of patients from Seattle took place during active infection, with longitudinal follow-up. The origin of this receptor is a man between 40 and 49 years old with COVID-19, enrolled during active disease. What was sequenced was peripheral blood. The gene calls are TRBV4-1 and TRBJ2-7, with D perhaps TRBD1 (6 bases). CDR3 bases: TGCGCCAGCAGCCAAGTAGTCAGGGGCTCCTCCTACGAGCAGTACTTC. This encodes CASSQVVRGSSYEQYF.